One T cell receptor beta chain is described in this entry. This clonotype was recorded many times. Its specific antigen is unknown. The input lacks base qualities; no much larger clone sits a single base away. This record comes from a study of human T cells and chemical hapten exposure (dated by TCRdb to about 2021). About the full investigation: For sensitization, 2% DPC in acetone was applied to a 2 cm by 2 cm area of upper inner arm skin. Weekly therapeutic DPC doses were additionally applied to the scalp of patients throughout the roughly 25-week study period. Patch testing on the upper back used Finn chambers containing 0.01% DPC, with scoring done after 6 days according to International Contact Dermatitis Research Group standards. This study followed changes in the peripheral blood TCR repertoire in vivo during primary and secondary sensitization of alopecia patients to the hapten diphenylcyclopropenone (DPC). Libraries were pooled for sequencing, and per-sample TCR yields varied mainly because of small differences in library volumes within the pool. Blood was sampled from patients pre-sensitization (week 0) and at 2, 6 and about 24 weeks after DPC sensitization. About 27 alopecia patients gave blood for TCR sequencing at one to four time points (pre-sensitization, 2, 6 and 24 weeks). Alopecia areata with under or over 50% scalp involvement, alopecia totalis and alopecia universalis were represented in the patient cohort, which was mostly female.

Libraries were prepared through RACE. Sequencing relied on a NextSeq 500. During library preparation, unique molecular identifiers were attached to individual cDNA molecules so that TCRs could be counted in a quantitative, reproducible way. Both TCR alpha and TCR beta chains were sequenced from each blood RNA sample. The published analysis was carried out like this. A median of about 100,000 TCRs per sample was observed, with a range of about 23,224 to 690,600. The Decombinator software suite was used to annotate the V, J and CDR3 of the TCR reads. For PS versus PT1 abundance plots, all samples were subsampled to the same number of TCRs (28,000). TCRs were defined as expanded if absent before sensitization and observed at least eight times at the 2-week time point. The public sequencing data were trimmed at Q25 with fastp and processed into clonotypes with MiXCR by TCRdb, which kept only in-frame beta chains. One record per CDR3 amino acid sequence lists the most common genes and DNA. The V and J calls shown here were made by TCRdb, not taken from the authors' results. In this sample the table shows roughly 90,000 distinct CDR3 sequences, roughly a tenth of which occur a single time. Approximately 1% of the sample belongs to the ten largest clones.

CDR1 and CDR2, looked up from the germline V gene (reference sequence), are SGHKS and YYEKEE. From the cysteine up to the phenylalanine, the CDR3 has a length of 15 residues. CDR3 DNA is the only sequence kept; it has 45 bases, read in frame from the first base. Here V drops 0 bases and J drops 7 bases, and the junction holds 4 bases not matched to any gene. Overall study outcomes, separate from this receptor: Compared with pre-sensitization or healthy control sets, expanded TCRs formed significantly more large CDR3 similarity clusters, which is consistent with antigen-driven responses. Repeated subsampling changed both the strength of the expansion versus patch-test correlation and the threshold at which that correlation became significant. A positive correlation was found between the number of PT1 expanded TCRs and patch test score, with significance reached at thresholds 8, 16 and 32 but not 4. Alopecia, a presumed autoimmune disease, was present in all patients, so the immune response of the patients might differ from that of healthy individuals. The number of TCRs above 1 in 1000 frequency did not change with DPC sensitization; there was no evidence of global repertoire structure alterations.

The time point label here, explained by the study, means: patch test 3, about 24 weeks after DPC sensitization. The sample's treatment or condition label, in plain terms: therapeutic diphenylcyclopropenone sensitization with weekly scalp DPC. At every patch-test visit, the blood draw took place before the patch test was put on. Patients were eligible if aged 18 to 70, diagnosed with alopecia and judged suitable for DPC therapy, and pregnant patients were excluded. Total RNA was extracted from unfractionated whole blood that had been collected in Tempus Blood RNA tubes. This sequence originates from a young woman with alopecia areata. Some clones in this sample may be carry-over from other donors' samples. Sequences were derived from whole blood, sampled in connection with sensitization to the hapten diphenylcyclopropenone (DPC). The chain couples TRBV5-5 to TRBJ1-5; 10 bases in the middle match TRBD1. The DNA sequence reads TGTGCCAGCAGCTTGGGGGACAGGGGAAACCAGCCCCAGCATTTT. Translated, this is CASSLGDRGNQPQHF.